These 14 T cell receptor beta chains share one sample of origin, sequenced in a study of somatic mutations in cytotoxic T cells in rheumatoid arthritis. Clones were read by immunoSEQ multiplex PCR, and TCRdb kept only the in-frame ones, dropping some. Of about 20,000 clones in the sample, 86% were seen once. Source material: CD8+ T cells sorted from blood. The receptor set was obtained from a man between 35 and 55 years old in good health.

The chain has TRBV27 and TRBJ2-1; D gene uncertain. V was pared by 1 base and J by 2 bases, with 6 bases between. Germline V gene data show CDR1 as MNHEY and CDR2 as SMNVEV (reference sequence). CDR3 size: 14 residues. The chain's CDR3 is CASSLLGPYNEQFF. CDR3 nucleotides: TGTGCCAGCAGTTTATTGGGCCCCTACAATGAGCAGTTCTTC.

This chain joins TRBV6-5 and TRBJ2-7; TRBD1 matches 10 bases. Looked up from germline, CDR1 is MNHEY and CDR2 is SVGAGI. Germline trimming cut 6 bases from V and 3 bases from J; bases unmatched to any gene: 5. This CDR3 has 14 residues. The CDR3 sequence is CASSPGTGVYEQYF. The CDR3 coding sequence is TGTGCCAGCAGCCCCGGGACAGGGGTCTACGAGCAGTACTTC.

Of note for this clone: The same CDR3 arises from other DNA sequences in this sample as well. The rearrangement joins TRBV10-3 to TRBJ2-1, with D unresolved. Per germline, CDR1 ENHRY and CDR2 SYGVKD. The ends were cut back, 2 bases at V and 0 bases at J, with 2 bases in the middle. The CDR3 runs to 13 residues. The DNA for the CDR3 is TGTGCCATCAGTGAGAGCTCCTACAATGAGCAGTTCTTC. Amino acid sequence: CAISESSYNEQFF.

This clone was observed once. V and J are TRBV18 and TRBJ2-7; 7 bases fit TRBD1. Losses at the gene ends were 8 bases for V and 2 bases for J; bases not matched to a gene: 15. This CDR3 comprises 16 residues. Germline-derived CDR1 and CDR2 are KGHSH and LQKENI. The CDR3 sequence: CASRADMGQHPYEQYF. For the CDR3, the DNA is TGTGCCAGCCGAGCGGACATGGGACAGCACCCCTACGAGCAGTACTTC.

This clone is a singleton in its sample. The genes are TRBV28 and TRBJ2-3; D call uncertain. The germline V and J ends were trimmed by 5 bases and 4 bases, with 13 bases remaining between them. The CDR3 has 14 amino acids. Germline V CDR1 and CDR2: MDHEN, SYDVKM. The CDR3 region is CASSPPSRADTQYF. CDR3 sequence (DNA): TGTGCCAGCAGTCCCCCCTCTAGAGCAGATACGCAGTATTTT.

The chain joins TRBV27 to TRBJ2-3; 9 bases are shared with TRBD2. The CDR3 has 16 residues. V shed 5 bases, J shed 3 bases, and the junction held 9 bases outside the gene matches. Germline assignment: CDR1 MNHEY and CDR2 SMNVEV (reference sequence). DNA for the CDR3: TGTGCCAGCAGTCCCCGGGTAGCGGGAGCGACAGATACGCAGTATTTT. Translated, it gives CASSPRVAGATDTQYF.

The chain employs TRBV19 and TRBJ2-1; 9 positions agree with TRBD2. CDR1 LNHDA and CDR2 SQIVND come from the germline V gene (reference sequence). The CDR3 extends over 14 amino acids. Trimming cost V 5 bases and J 4 bases; bases outside gene matches: 3. CDR3 residues: CASSLLAGYNEQFF. CDR3 DNA: TGTGCCAGTAGTTTACTAGCGGGTTACAATGAGCAGTTCTTC.

This chain links TRBV27 with TRBJ2-1, with D perhaps TRBD1 or TRBD2 (5 bases each). V lost 1 base and J lost 0, with 10 bases in between. The V gene's germline CDR1 is MNHEY and CDR2 SMNVEV (reference sequence). The CDR3 extends over 16 amino acids. This CDR3 is CASSLFGDGSYNEQFF. Here the CDR3 DNA reads TGTGCCAGCAGTTTATTTGGGGACGGCTCCTACAATGAGCAGTTCTTC.

The chain combines TRBV25-1 with TRBJ2-2, with a possible D match to TRBD1 (5 bases). The CDR3 length is 13 residues. Germline-derived CDR1 and CDR2 are MGHDK and SYGVNS. Trimming pared 6 bases from V and 6 bases from J, leaving 11 bases between. Here the CDR3 reads CASSQGEAGELFF. The CDR3 DNA is TGTGCCAGCAGCCAGGGTGAGGCCGGGGAGCTGTTTTTT.

The chain uses TRBV6-5 and TRBJ1-1; a weak D match, TRBD1 (5 bases). V dropped 6 bases and J dropped 1 base, with 12 bases sitting between them. The germline gives CDR1 MNHEY, CDR2 SVGAGI. The CDR3 consists of 14 residues. CDR3 protein: CASRKMGGNTEAFF. As DNA, the CDR3 is TGTGCCAGCAGAAAAATGGGGGGGAACACTGAAGCTTTCTTT.

This sequence joins TRBV5-6 and TRBJ1-6; D call uncertain. CDR1 and CDR2 from the germline V gene are SGHDT and YYEEEE. This CDR3 is 14 amino acids long. The ends were cut back, 0 bases at V and 14 bases at J, with 15 bases in the middle. CDR3 nucleotide sequence: TGTGCCAGCAGCTTGGAGGCAGACCGTTTCGCCCTCCACTTT. Protein product: CASSLEADRFALHF.

This clone showed up just once. The V call is TRBV7-2, the J call TRBJ2-1; D gene uncertain. Trimming shortened V by 1 base and J by 10 bases, and 5 bases separated the two germline ends. Germline values: CDR1 SGHTA, CDR2 FQGNSA. The CDR3 sequence is 11 residues long. CDR3 residues: CASSLGREQFF. The CDR3 coding sequence is TGTGCCAGCAGCTTAGGGCGAGAGCAGTTCTTC.

The V gene is TRBV28, the J gene TRBJ1-2; 7 bases are a match to TRBD1. J was trimmed by 2 bases and V by 6 bases; bases with no gene match: 6. The germline V gene encodes CDR1 MDHEN and CDR2 SYDVKM. This CDR3 has 14 amino acids. Here the CDR3 DNA reads TGTGCCAGCAGATTGGACAGGACGAACTATGGCTACACCTTC. It codes for CASRLDRTNYGYTF.

The chain links TRBV2 to TRBJ1-5; D may be TRBD1 (6 bases). The germline CDR1 and CDR2 sequences are SNHLY and FYNNEI. The CDR3 extends over 17 amino acids. Deletions cut 5 bases from V and 0 bases from J, with 17 bases between. CDR3: CASSPEQGLLSNQPQHF. For the CDR3, the DNA is TGTGCCAGCAGTCCCGAACAGGGCCTCCTTAGCAATCAGCCCCAGCATTTT. Drawing the rest from reference TRBV2 and TRBJ1-5, the complete variable domain is EPEVTQTPSHQVTQMGQEVILRCVPISNHLYFYWYRQILGQKVEFLVSFYNNEISEKSEIFDDQFSVERPDGSNFTLKIRSTKLEDSAMYFCASSPEQGLLSNQPQHFGDGTRLSIL.